This passage covers 25 T cell receptor beta chains from one sample sequenced in a study of post-analysis software for immune sequencing data. Presence of unique molecular identifiers characterized the TCR beta cDNA libraries. TCRdb analysed the PCR reads with MiXCR anew, one entry per CDR3 protein. Of some 890,000 distinct CDR3 sequences listed, approximately 53% are singletons. Findings of the study overall: TRBV5-6, TRBV5-1 and TRBV20-1 were among a handful of TRBV segments more frequent in patients than controls.

The antigens for these receptors are not known. The sequenced sample consisted of blood. The receptor set was obtained from a girl between 10 and 17 years old with multiple sclerosis.

The chain has TRBV12-3 or TRBV12-4 and TRBJ2-7; D is possibly TRBD2 (7 bases). The CDR3 is made up of 13 amino acids. The germline V and J ends were trimmed by 9 bases and 1 base, with 13 bases remaining between them. DNA of the CDR3: TGTGCCAGTGGGGGGGGCGGGTCCTACGAGCAGTACTTC. Its translation is CASGGGGSYEQYF.

The chain links TRBV7-9 to TRBJ2-4; D gene uncertain. The J call may be wrong; the DNA end is better matched by TRBJ2-5. The CDR3 length is 14 residues. CDR1 is SEHNR and CDR2 is FQNEAQ in the germline V gene (reference sequence). This chain's CDR3 is CASSLRTDSETQYF. The CDR3 DNA reads as TGTGCCAGCAGCCTCCGGACCGATTCGGAGACCCAGTACTTC.

In this sample, this clonotype turned up a few times. Compared with germline, one end of the junction differs, possibly owing to a read error. The chain is built from TRBV12-3 or TRBV12-4 and TRBJ2-1, with D possibly called TRBD1 or TRBD2 (5 bases each). This CDR3 comprises 16 residues. CDR3 residues: CASSSPLGERGNEQFF. In nucleotides, the CDR3 is TGTGCTAGCAGTTCCCCCCTGGGGGAGAGAGGCAATGAGCAGTTCTTC.

This chain uses TRBV5-1 with TRBJ1-2, with no clear D. V was shortened by 0 bases and J by 8 bases, with 14 bases between the two germline ends. In germline, CDR1 is SGHRS, CDR2 YFSETQ. CDR3 length: 14 residues. The CDR3 DNA is TGCGCCAGCAGCTTGGAGGTCAGTTCCCAAGGCTACACCTTC. It codes for CASSLEVSSQGYTF.

The rearrangement links TRBV19 to TRBJ2-7; D uncertain. Germline CDR1 LNHDA, CDR2 SQIVND (reference sequence). V was pared by 2 bases and J by 7 bases, with 12 bases between. This CDR3 has 13 residues. As DNA, the CDR3 is TGTGCCAGTAGTATACTGCCTCACAATGAGCAGTACTTC. It specifies CASSILPHNEQYF.

Only a few counts were recorded for this clonotype. The chain is built from TRBV5-8 and TRBJ2-7; a possible D gene is TRBD1 (5 bases). The CDR3 runs to 15 residues. In germline, CDR1 is SGHTS, CDR2 YDEGEE. Trimming removed 4 bases from V and 2 bases from J, with 16 bases in between. CDR3 loop: CASSHPKGLPYEQYF. The DNA of the CDR3 is TGTGCCAGCAGCCACCCTAAGGGGCTGCCCTACGAGCAGTACTTC.

The chain is built from TRBV5-1 and TRBJ1-1, with D perhaps matching TRBD1 (6 bases). V lost 2 bases, J lost 0 bases, and 14 bases lay in between. There are 16 residues in the CDR3. Germline V gene sequence: CDR1 SGHRS, CDR2 YFSETQ. CDR3 coding DNA: TGCGCCAGCAGCTTACCGGGACAACCTATGAACACTGAAGCTTTCTTT. This sequence encodes CASSLPGQPMNTEAFF.

CDR3 DNA: TGCGCCAGCTCCTCGTCCGAGCGCAACCTTTACAATGAGCAGTTCTTC. Amino acids: CASSSSERNLYNEQFF. The chain recombines TRBV5-1 with TRBJ2-1, with D hard to call. Deletions cut 7 bases from V and 4 bases from J, with 21 bases between. This CDR3 region has 16 residues. Germline CDR1 is SGHRS and CDR2 is YFSETQ.

The chain links TRBV29-1 to TRBJ2-1; 7 positions agree with TRBD2. The CDR3 consists of 13 residues. Trimming removed 5 bases from V and 4 bases from J; junction bases left unmatched: 5. Germline loops: CDR1 SQVTM, CDR2 ANQGSEA. The CDR3 nucleotides read TGCAGCGTTCGTCTAGCGGAATACAATGAGCAGTTCTTC. This gives the protein CSVRLAEYNEQFF.

This chain connects TRBV6-5 to TRBJ1-2, with a possible D match to TRBD1 (6 bases). The length of the CDR3 is 14 residues. The germline V gene encodes CDR1 MNHEY and CDR2 SVGAGI. V lost 5 bases and J 4 bases, leaving 14 bases between the germline ends. CDR3 sequence: CASSGGGASYGYTF. DNA of the CDR3: TGTGCCAGCAGTGGGGGGGGCGCCAGCTATGGCTACACCTTC.

Only a few counts were recorded for this clonotype. CDR3 in amino acids: CASSQANRDALYF. CDR3 bases: TGTGCCAGCAGCCAAGCAAATCGGGACGCCTTGTACTTC. This chain uses TRBV3-1 with TRBJ2-7, with D perhaps TRBD1 or TRBD2 (5 bases each). CDR1 and CDR2 (germline): LGHDT, YNNKEL (reference sequence). Trimming took off 1 base at V and 12 bases at J, with 16 bases between the two ends. The CDR3 totals 13 residues.

The chain joins TRBV29-1 to TRBJ1-5; no clear D gene. Germline CDR1 is SQVTM and CDR2 is ANQGSEA. V shed 5 bases and J shed 0 bases, with 8 bases lying between them. The CDR3 is 13 amino acids. This CDR3 reads CSVSGFSNQPQHF. CDR3 coding DNA: TGCAGCGTTAGTGGGTTTAGCAATCAGCCCCAGCATTTT.

The rearrangement joins TRBV7-3 to TRBJ2-1, with no clear D. There are 15 residues in the CDR3. With 2 bases removed from V and 7 bases from J, the gap between germline ends came to 15 bases. Germline V gene data show CDR1 as SGHTA and CDR2 as FQGTGA. CDR3 sequence (DNA): TGTGCCAGCAGCTTATGGACCGGAACCAGGAATGAGCAGTTCTTC. It yields the protein CASSLWTGTRNEQFF. Full variable domain (rest looked up from reference TRBV7-3 and TRBJ2-1): GAGVSQTPSNKVTEKGKYVELRCDPISGHTALYWYRQSLGQGPEFLIYFQGTGAADDSGLPNDRFFAVRPEGSVSTLKIQRTERGDSAVYLCASSLWTGTRNEQFFGPGTRLTVL.

This clonotype was seen only a few times. V usage is TRBV6-4 and J usage is TRBJ2-3, with no clear D. With 2 bases removed from V and 1 base from J, the gap between germline ends came to 7 bases. The germline CDR1 and CDR2 sequences are MRHNA and SNTAGT. The CDR3 is made up of 14 amino acids. The CDR3 region is CASSDGPGTDTQYF. CDR3 sequence (DNA): TGTGCCAGCAGTGACGGTCCAGGCACAGATACGCAGTATTTT.

Only a few counts were recorded for this clonotype. The rearrangement joins TRBV5-1 to TRBJ1-5, with a possible D match to TRBD1 (6 bases). The CDR3 totals 14 residues. Trimming removed 4 bases from V and 7 bases from J, with 15 bases in between. The germline gives CDR1 SGHRS, CDR2 YFSETQ. The CDR3 protein is CASSHGQPIQPQHF. The CDR3 DNA is TGCGCCAGCAGCCACGGACAGCCGATACAGCCCCAGCATTTT. Variable domain in full (rest from reference TRBV5-1 and TRBJ1-5): KAGVTQTPRYLIKTRGQQVTLSCSPISGHRSVSWYQQTPGQGLQFLFEYFSETQRNKGNFPGRFSGRQFSNSRSEMNVSTLELGDSALYLCASSHGQPIQPQHFGDGTRLSIL.

This chain joins TRBV27 and TRBJ2-5, with 11 bases fitting TRBD2. Germline CDR1 MNHEY, CDR2 SMNVEV (reference sequence). The V gene end was trimmed by 5 bases and the J gene end by 3 bases; junction bases not matched to a gene: 11. The CDR3 has 17 amino acids. DNA for the CDR3: TGTGCCAGCAGTGCCGGACTAGCGGGCGTGGGGAAAGAGACCCAGTACTTC. Protein sequence: CASSAGLAGVGKETQYF.

The chain couples TRBV6-5 to TRBJ2-3; D gene uncertain. CDR3 length: 14 amino acids. Germline V gene data show CDR1 as MNHEY and CDR2 as SVGAGI. V lost 0 bases, J lost 3 bases, and 7 bases lay in between. DNA for the CDR3: TGTGCCAGCAGTTACTCGATGGTGACAGATACGCAGTATTTT. This gives the protein CASSYSMVTDTQYF.

This clonotype was found a few times. This rearrangement joins TRBV5-5 to TRBJ1-2; a weak D match, TRBD1 (6 bases). Germline V CDR1 and CDR2: SGHKS, YYEKEE (reference sequence). The CDR3 spans 15 residues. Between the trimmed V and J ends, which lost 4 bases and 2 bases, there was a span of 15 bases. The CDR3 is CASSANRVRNYGYTF. In nucleotides, the CDR3 is TGTGCCAGCAGCGCTAACAGGGTGCGGAACTATGGCTACACCTTC.

The chain carries TRBV7-9 and TRBJ2-7; possible D gene TRBD1, 7 bases. There are 14 residues in the CDR3. Germline V gene lookup returns CDR1 SEHNR and CDR2 FQNEAQ (reference sequence). V lost 6 bases and J lost 3, with 15 bases in between. CDR3 in DNA: TGTGCCAGCAGAACTGACAGGGAGGTCTACGAGCAGTACTTC. This encodes CASRTDREVYEQYF. Full variable domain (remainder filled in from reference TRBV7-9 and TRBJ2-7): DTGVSQNPRHKITKRGQNVTFRCDPISEHNRLYWYRQTLGQGPEFLTYFQNEAQLEKSRLLSDRFSAERPKGSFSTLEIQRTEQGDSAMYLCASRTDREVYEQYFGPGTRLTVT.

This clonotype was recorded a few times. The chain couples TRBV20-1 to TRBJ1-2; TRBD1 might be the D (6 bases). From germline, CDR1 is DFQATT and CDR2 SNEGSKA (reference sequence). Trimming removed 2 bases from V and 4 bases from J, with 14 bases in between. This CDR3 comprises 14 residues. The CDR3 reads CSARLPGAAYGYTF. As DNA, the CDR3 is TGCAGTGCTAGACTCCCGGGGGCTGCCTATGGCTACACCTTC.

This clonotype was seen only a few times. This chain links TRBV5-1 with TRBJ2-2; D call uncertain. Trimming cost V 5 bases and J 0 bases, with 11 bases left between them. CDR1 and CDR2 (germline): SGHRS, YFSETQ. This CDR3 has 15 residues. In DNA form, the CDR3 reads TGCGCCAGCAGTCCGACGCCTCCGAACACCGGGGAGCTGTTTTTT. It translates to CASSPTPPNTGELFF.

This chain joins TRBV29-1 and TRBJ2-3; 9 bases map to TRBD2. The germline gives CDR1 SQVTM, CDR2 ANQGSEA. The J segment lost 6 bases and the V segment lost 7 bases, leaving 14 bases of the junction unmatched. CDR3 length equals 15 residues. In nucleotides, the CDR3 is TGCAGCGCCCAAAGCGGGGGGCACCCCTGGGATACGCAGTATTTT. Residues: CSAQSGGHPWDTQYF.

The chain employs TRBV7-9 and TRBJ2-7; 8 nucleotides align to TRBD1. The junction had 12 bases not matched to a gene; V was cut back by 6 bases and J by 5 bases. CDR1 is SEHNR, CDR2 FQNEAQ, per germline (reference sequence). The CDR3 runs to 15 residues. CDR3 residues: CASRQQGARVHEQYF. The CDR3 nucleotides are TGTGCCAGCAGACAGCAGGGGGCTAGAGTCCACGAGCAGTACTTC.

This sequence joins TRBV3-1 and TRBJ1-2, with TRBD1 identical over 7 bases. V was pared by 1 base and J by 6 bases, with 11 bases of the junction left unmatched. Germline values: CDR1 LGHDT, CDR2 YNNKEL (reference sequence). The CDR3 is made up of 16 amino acids. CDR3 amino acids: CASSQVHPQGRHGYTF. CDR3 nucleotides: TGTGCCAGCAGCCAAGTGCATCCACAGGGGAGGCATGGCTACACCTTC.

The V gene is TRBV7-9, the J gene TRBJ1-2; the match to TRBD1 covers 12 bases. V lost 0 bases, J lost 7 bases, and 9 bases stayed unmatched. Germline CDR1 is SEHNR and CDR2 is FQNEAQ (reference sequence). The CDR3 has 17 amino acids. CDR3 nucleotides: TGTGCCAGCAGCTTAGCGGCCGGGACAGGGGGCTTTCGTGGCTACACCTTC. This encodes CASSLAAGTGGFRGYTF.